These T cell receptor beta chains were read from a single sample in a study of cytomegalovirus exposure and HLA in healthy donors. Clones were read by immunoSEQ multiplex PCR, and TCRdb kept only the in-frame ones, dropping some. The table shows under 150,000 clones, with less than 80% occurring only once. What was sequenced was PBMCs. The receptors originated from a woman between 40 and 55 years old in good health and CMV-seropositive. CDR3s include the opening cysteine and the closing phenylalanine or tryptophan. The order of the fields is V gene, J gene, clone size, D gene, CDR3 DNA, CDR3 protein. A D gene is named only where the DNA matches it firmly. Size tells how often a clone was seen (once, few, many) or the class of an expanded clone, and some rows leave it out.

TRBV27,TRBJ2-7,NA,TRBD1,TGTGCCAGCAGTTTGCACAGGGGGTTGGACGAGCAGTACTTC,CASSLHRGLDEQYF
TRBV14,TRBJ2-5,NA,TRBD2,TGTGCCAGCAGCCGGACTTCAGGGAGGGTAGCGGGAGGCCTCCAAGAGACCCAGTACTTC,CASSRTSGRVAGGLQETQYF
TRBV7-9,TRBJ2-1,NA,NA,TGTGCCAGCAGCATCACAGGGATTCTCGATGAGCAGTTCTTC,CASSITGILDEQFF
TRBV7-8,TRBJ1-1,NA,NA,TGTGCCAGCAGCTTGACAGCCAGGAACACTGAAGCTTTCTTT,CASSLTARNTEAFF
TRBV11-3,TRBJ1-6,NA,NA,TGTGCCAGCAGCTTAGATCTTGATTCACCCCTCCACTTT,CASSLDLDSPLHF
TRBV30,TRBJ1-6,NA,NA,TGTGCCTGGAGTGTTCGCGGGGGCCACTATAATTCACCCCTCCACTTT,CAWSVRGGHYNSPLHF
TRBV6-5,TRBJ2-3,NA,NA,TGTGCCAGCACAAATCACCAATCAGGGCGGGATACGCAGTATTTT,CASTNHQSGRDTQYF
TRBV13,TRBJ1-6,once,NA,TGTGCCAGCAGCTTCCGGACAGTATCACCCCTCCACTTT,CASSFRTVSPLHF
TRBV4-3,TRBJ2-5,NA,TRBD2,TGCGCCAGCAGCCAAGCACCCGGGAGGGGGACCCAGTACTTC,CASSQAPGRGTQYF
TRBV6-5,TRBJ2-7,NA,NA,TGTGCCAGCAGTTACTCGTGGGAAGGGGGCTACGAGCAGTACTTC,CASSYSWEGGYEQYF
TRBV27,TRBJ1-2,NA,TRBD1,TGTGCCAGCAGTTCGCACAGGGGTAATACGGCGGGCTACACCTTC,CASSSHRGNTAGYTF
TRBV9,TRBJ2-7,NA,TRBD2,TGTGCCAGCACCCGAGGTGGCGGGGGTTCCTACGAGCAGTACTTC,CASTRGGGGSYEQYF
TRBV7-3,TRBJ2-3,NA,NA,TGTGCCAGCAGCTTAACCCCCGCAGGCTCTAGCACAGATACGCAGTATTTT,CASSLTPAGSSTDTQYF
TRBV30,TRBJ1-6,few,NA,TGTGCCTGGAGTTCCAGGACGGGAAATTCACCCCTCCACTTT,CAWSSRTGNSPLHF
TRBV12-5,TRBJ2-3,NA,NA,TGTGCTAGTGGTTTGGTAAGTCTAAAAACGCAGTATTTT,CASGLVSLKTQYF